This T cell receptor beta chain was sequenced during a study of memory CD4+ T cells and cytomegalovirus serostatus. As handled by the study authors: Out-of-frame sequences were removed, leaving around 2,000,000 distinct TCRbeta sequences. The data were produced by immunoSEQ multiplex PCR, yet TCRdb's version contains in-frame clones alone and is incomplete. V and J calls and clone size are given by that table; D and trimming were obtained from the DNA. Found here are about 50,000 clones, roughly three quarters of them singletons; the top ten hold 0.65% to 0.85%. In this sample, this clone turned up once. The sort gate was single viable CD3+CD4+CD8-CD45RO+ cells for memory CD4+ T cells. Serostatus was set by detecting CMV pp150, pp28, p38, p52 IgG. Positive selection with CD4 microbeads enriched total CD4+ T cells. This TCR was sampled from an adult in good health and CMV-seronegative. The sequencing input was memory CD4+ T cells from blood.

The CDR3 sequence is CASSALGLAAYNEQFF. The CDR3 DNA reads TGTGCCAGCAGCGCGTTGGGACTAGCCGCTTACAATGAGCAGTTCTTC. The chain recombines TRBV5-4 with TRBJ2-1; TRBD2 aligns across 9 bases. Trimming at V came to 4 bases and at J to 4 bases, leaving 9 bases not matched to a gene. This CDR3 contains 16 residues. CDR1 SGHNT and CDR2 YYREEE come from the germline V gene (reference sequence).